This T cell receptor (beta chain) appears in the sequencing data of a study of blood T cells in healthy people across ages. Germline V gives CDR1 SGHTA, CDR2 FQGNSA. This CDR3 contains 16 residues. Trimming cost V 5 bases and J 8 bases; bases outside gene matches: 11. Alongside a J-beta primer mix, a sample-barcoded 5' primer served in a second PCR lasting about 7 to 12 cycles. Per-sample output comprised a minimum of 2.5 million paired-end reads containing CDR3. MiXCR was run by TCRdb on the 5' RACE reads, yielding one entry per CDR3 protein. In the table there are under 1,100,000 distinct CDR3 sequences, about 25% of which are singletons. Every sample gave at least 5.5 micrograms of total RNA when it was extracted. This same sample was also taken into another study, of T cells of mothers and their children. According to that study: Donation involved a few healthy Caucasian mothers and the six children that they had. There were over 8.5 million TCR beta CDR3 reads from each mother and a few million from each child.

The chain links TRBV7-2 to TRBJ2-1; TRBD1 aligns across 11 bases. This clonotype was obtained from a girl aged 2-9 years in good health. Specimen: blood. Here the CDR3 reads CASSPAYRTGGDEQFF. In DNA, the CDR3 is TGTGCCAGCAGCCCAGCTTACCGGACAGGGGGCGATGAGCAGTTCTTC.